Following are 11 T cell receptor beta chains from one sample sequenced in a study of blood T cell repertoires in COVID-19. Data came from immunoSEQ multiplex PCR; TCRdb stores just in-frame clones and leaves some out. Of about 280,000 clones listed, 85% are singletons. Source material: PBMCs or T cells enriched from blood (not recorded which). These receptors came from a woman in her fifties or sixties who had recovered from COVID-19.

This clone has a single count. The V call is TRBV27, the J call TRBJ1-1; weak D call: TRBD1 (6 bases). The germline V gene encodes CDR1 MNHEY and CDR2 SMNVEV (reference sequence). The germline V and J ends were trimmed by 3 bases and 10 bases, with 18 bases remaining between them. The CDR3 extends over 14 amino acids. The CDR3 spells CASSFRRLQGGAFF. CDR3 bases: TGTGCCAGCAGTTTTCGGCGTCTACAAGGGGGAGCTTTCTTT.

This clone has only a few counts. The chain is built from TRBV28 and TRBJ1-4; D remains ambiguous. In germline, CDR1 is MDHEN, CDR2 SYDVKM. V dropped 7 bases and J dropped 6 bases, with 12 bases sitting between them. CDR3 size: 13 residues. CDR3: CASIRGPHEKLFF. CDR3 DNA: TGTGCCAGCATCCGGGGTCCTCATGAAAAACTGTTTTTT. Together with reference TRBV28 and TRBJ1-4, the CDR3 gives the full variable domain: DVKVTQSSRYLVKRTGEKVFLECVQDMDHENMFWYRQDPGLGLRLIYFSYDVKMKEKGDIPEGYSVSREKKERFSLILESASTNQTSMYLCASIRGPHEKLFFGSGTQLSVL.

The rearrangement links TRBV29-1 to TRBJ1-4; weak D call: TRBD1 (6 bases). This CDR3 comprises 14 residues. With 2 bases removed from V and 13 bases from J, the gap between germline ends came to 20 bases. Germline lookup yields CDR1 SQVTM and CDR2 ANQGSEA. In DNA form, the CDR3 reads TGCAGCGTTGAACGTCCCGGGACAACCCGAGGACTGTTTTTT. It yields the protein CSVERPGTTRGLFF. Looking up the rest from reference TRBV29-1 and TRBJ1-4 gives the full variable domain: SAVISQKPSRDICQRGTSLTIQCQVDSQVTMMFWYRQQPGQSLTLIATANQGSEATYESGFVIDKFPISRPNLTFSTLTVSNMSPEDSSIYLCSVERPGTTRGLFFGSGTQLSVL.

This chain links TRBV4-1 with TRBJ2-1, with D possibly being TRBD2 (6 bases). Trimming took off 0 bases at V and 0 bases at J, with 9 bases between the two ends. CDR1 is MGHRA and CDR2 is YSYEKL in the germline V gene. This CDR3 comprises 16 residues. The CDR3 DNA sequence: TGCGCCAGCAGCCAAGAGGGGGGAATCTCCTACAATGAGCAGTTCTTC. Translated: CASSQEGGISYNEQFF.

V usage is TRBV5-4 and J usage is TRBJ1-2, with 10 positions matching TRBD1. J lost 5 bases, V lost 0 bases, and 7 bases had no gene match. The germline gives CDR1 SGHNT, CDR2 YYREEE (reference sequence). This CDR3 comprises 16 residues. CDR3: CASSLGQGAQGYGYTF. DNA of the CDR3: TGTGCCAGCAGCTTGGGACAGGGGGCGCAGGGGTATGGCTACACCTTC.

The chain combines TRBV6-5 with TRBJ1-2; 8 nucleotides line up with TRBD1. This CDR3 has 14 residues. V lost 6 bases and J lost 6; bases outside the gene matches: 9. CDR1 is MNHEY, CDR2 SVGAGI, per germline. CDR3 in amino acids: CASSPSGGRHGYTF. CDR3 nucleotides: TGTGCCAGCAGCCCCTCAGGGGGCAGACATGGCTACACCTTC.

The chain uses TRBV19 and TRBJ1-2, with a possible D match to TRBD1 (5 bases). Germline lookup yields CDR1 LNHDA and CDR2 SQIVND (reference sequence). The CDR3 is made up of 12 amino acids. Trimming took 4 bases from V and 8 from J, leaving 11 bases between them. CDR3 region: CASSTTETGYTF. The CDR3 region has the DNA TGTGCCAGTAGTACGACAGAGACCGGCTACACCTTC.

CDR3 sequence (DNA): TGTGCCAGCAGCTTCGCAGGGGATAGCAATCAGCCCCAGCATTTT. This gives the protein CASSFAGDSNQPQHF. The genes are TRBV6-5 and TRBJ1-5; a possible D gene is TRBD1 (6 bases). V lost 6 bases to trimming and J lost 0 bases, with 12 bases between them. The germline gives CDR1 MNHEY, CDR2 SVGAGI. The CDR3 spans 15 residues.

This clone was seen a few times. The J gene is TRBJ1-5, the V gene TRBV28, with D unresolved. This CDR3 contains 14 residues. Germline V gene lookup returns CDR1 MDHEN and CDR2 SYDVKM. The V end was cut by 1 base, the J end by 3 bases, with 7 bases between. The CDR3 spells CASSLYGYNQPQHF. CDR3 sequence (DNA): TGTGCCAGCAGTTTATACGGGTACAATCAGCCCCAGCATTTT. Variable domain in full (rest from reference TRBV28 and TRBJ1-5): DVKVTQSSRYLVKRTGEKVFLECVQDMDHENMFWYRQDPGLGLRLIYFSYDVKMKEKGDIPEGYSVSREKKERFSLILESASTNQTSMYLCASSLYGYNQPQHFGDGTRLSIL.

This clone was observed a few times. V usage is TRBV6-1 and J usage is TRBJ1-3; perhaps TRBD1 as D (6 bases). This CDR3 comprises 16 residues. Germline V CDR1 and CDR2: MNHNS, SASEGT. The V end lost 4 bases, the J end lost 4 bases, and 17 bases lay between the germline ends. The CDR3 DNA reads TGTGCCAGCAGTGGACGTACAGGGTCTCTCGGAAACACCATATATTTT. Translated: CASSGRTGSLGNTIYF.

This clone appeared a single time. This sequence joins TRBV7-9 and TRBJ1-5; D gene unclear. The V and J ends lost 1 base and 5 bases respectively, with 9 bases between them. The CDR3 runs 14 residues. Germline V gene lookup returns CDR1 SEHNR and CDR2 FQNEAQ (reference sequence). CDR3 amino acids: CASSLESVYQPQHF. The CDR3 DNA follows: TGTGCCAGCAGCTTAGAGTCAGTTTATCAGCCCCAGCATTTT.